These 21 T cell receptor beta chains were all obtained from the same sample, sequenced in a study of OX40 agonist ivuxolimab in advanced cancers. Repertoires were generated with immunoSEQ multiplex PCR, while TCRdb's copy carries only in-frame clones and drops some. The data show around 60,000 clones, about nine tenths seen once. This sample comprised CD4+ or CD8+ T cells sorted from blood, obtained in a trial of the OX40 agonist ivuxolimab. Receptors originate from an adult with an advanced solid tumor such as melanoma, head and neck, liver or kidney cancer.

The chain is built from TRBV29-1 and TRBJ2-5; a possible D gene is TRBD2 (7 bases). This CDR3 spans 14 amino acids. CDR1 and CDR2 (germline): SQVTM, ANQGSEA. V lost 7 bases and J lost 2, with 17 bases in between. CDR3: CSASGTFTQETQYF. CDR3 bases: TGCAGCGCGAGCGGGACATTTACTCAAGAGACCCAGTACTTC.

This clone was observed a few times. This chain connects TRBV6-6 to TRBJ1-2, with TRBD1 identical over 8 bases. V shed 2 bases, J shed 4 bases, and the junction held 3 bases outside the gene matches. The CDR3 spans 14 residues. The germline gives CDR1 MNHNY, CDR2 SVGAGI (reference sequence). In DNA form, the CDR3 reads TGTGCCAGCAGTTACCGGACAGGGAGCTATGGCTACACCTTC. This gives the protein CASSYRTGSYGYTF.

This chain links TRBV11-2 with TRBJ2-5; 9 nucleotides align to TRBD1. The better agreement between TRBJ2-7 and the DNA end casts doubt on the J call. This CDR3 region has 17 residues. Germline CDR1 and CDR2: SGHAT and FQNNGV. CDR3 amino acids: CASSLDRQGGLSYEQYF. The CDR3 nucleotides read TGTGCCAGCAGCTTAGATCGACAGGGGGGCCTCTCCTACGAGCAGTACTTC.

The chain has TRBV7-9 and TRBJ2-2; no clear D gene. The germline V and J ends were trimmed by 0 bases and 4 bases, with 3 bases remaining between them. Germline assignment: CDR1 SEHNR and CDR2 FQNEAQ (reference sequence). This CDR3 spans 13 amino acids. CDR3 sequence: CASSLAVTGELFF. In DNA, the CDR3 is TGTGCCAGCAGCTTAGCGGTCACCGGGGAGCTGTTTTTT.

This clone was picked up one time. The chain employs TRBV10-3 and TRBJ2-7; weak D call: TRBD1 (5 bases). The CDR3 totals 15 residues. Trimming left V 1 base short and J 2 bases short, with 12 bases between. Germline V gives CDR1 ENHRY, CDR2 SYGVKD. The CDR3 coding sequence is TGTGCCATCAGTGAGTTCCCAGGGTTCCCCTACGAGCAGTACTTC. Amino acids: CAISEFPGFPYEQYF.

This chain uses TRBV19 with TRBJ1-5; D unresolved. The CDR3 extends over 13 amino acids. The V gene lost 6 bases and the J gene lost 4 bases, with 10 bases spanning the gap. Germline V lookup: CDR1 LNHDA, CDR2 SQIVND (reference sequence). The DNA for the CDR3 is TGTGCCAGTAGAGCAGTAAATAATCAGCCCCAGCATTTT. Encoded protein: CASRAVNNQPQHF.

The CDR3 is CASSIQASLNEKLFF. Here the CDR3 DNA reads TGTGCCAGTAGTATTCAGGCGTCCCTAAATGAAAAACTGTTTTTT. The chain carries TRBV19 and TRBJ1-4; D gene ambiguous. The CDR3 has 15 residues. The V end lost 3 bases, the J end lost 5 bases, and 13 bases lay between the germline ends. Germline values: CDR1 LNHDA, CDR2 SQIVND (reference sequence).

The chain has TRBV6-5 and TRBJ2-5, with D possibly TRBD1 on 5 matching bases. Gene TRBJ2-7 matches the end of the DNA better, so the J call may be wrong. This CDR3 spans 14 amino acids. CDR1 is MNHEY, CDR2 SVGAGI, per germline. The CDR3 nucleotides are TGTGCCAGCAGTTACTATGCAGGGACCTACGAGCAGTACTTC. This codes for CASSYYAGTYEQYF.

The J gene is TRBJ1-2, the V gene TRBV10-2; D is possibly TRBD1 (6 bases). The CDR3 has 17 residues. With 0 bases removed from V and 0 bases from J, the gap between germline ends came to 14 bases. Germline loops: CDR1 WSHSY, CDR2 SAAADI. The CDR3 sequence: CASSESRTVNANYGYTF. The DNA of the CDR3 is TGCGCCAGCAGTGAGTCCCGGACAGTAAACGCTAACTATGGCTACACCTTC.

The gene calls are TRBV19 and TRBJ1-3; no definite D call. Germline assignment: CDR1 LNHDA and CDR2 SQIVND (reference sequence). Trimming pared 7 bases from V and 0 bases from J, leaving 13 bases between. This CDR3 is 15 amino acids long. For the CDR3, the DNA is TGTGCCAGTAATCAGATCGACAACTCTGGAAACACCATATATTTT. Protein product: CASNQIDNSGNTIYF.

The genes are TRBV5-6 and TRBJ1-6; 9 nucleotides agree with TRBD1. This CDR3 is 16 amino acids long. V dropped 4 bases and J dropped 5; count of bases not matched to a gene: 7. Germline CDR1 and CDR2: SGHDT and YYEEEE. Here the CDR3 DNA reads TGTGCCAGCAGCGTACCGGGACAGGGTCATAATTCACCCCTCCACTTT. It translates to CASSVPGQGHNSPLHF.

The J gene is TRBJ2-7, the V gene TRBV7-6, with TRBD2 as a possible D gene (6 bases). The germline V and J ends were trimmed by 5 bases and 0 bases, with 14 bases remaining between them. Looked up from germline, CDR1 is SGHVS and CDR2 is FNYEAQ. The CDR3 totals 15 residues. CDR3 residues: CASSRGISSSYEQYF. DNA of the CDR3: TGTGCCAGCAGCCGCGGGATTTCCAGCTCCTACGAGCAGTACTTC. The full variable domain, with the rest looked up from reference TRBV7-6 and TRBJ2-7, is GAGVSQSPRYKVTKRGQDVALRCDPISGHVSLYWYRQALGQGPEFLTYFNYEAQQDKSGLPNDRFSAERPEGSISTLTIQRTEQRDSAMYRCASSRGISSSYEQYFGPGTRLTVT.

V is TRBV4-1 and J is TRBJ2-1, with D perhaps TRBD1 (6 bases). Between the trimmed V and J ends, which lost 4 bases and 6 bases, there was a span of 13 bases. The CDR3 has 14 residues. Looked up from germline, CDR1 is MGHRA and CDR2 is YSYEKL. The CDR3 DNA is TGCGCCAGCAGCCCACCCAACAGGGTCAATGAGCAGTTCTTC. Translated, it gives CASSPPNRVNEQFF.

This clone was detected once. The chain uses TRBV18 and TRBJ2-5; D remains ambiguous. Germline CDR1 and CDR2: KGHSH and LQKENI. The CDR3 covers 13 residues. The V end lost 3 bases, the J end lost 7 bases, and 12 bases lay between the germline ends. Written as DNA, the CDR3 is TGTGCCAGCTCACCCGGTACTTGGGGGACCCAGTACTTC. This sequence encodes CASSPGTWGTQYF.

This sequence joins TRBV5-1 and TRBJ2-5; 11 bases fit TRBD2. This CDR3 is 16 amino acids long. In germline, CDR1 is SGHRS, CDR2 YFSETQ. V lost 2 bases to trimming and J lost 7 bases; unmatched junction nucleotides: 10. The CDR3 nucleotides read TGCGCCAGCAGCTTAGACCCGGGACTAGCGGCGGGGACCCAGTACTTC. Translating it yields CASSLDPGLAAGTQYF.

This clone was found a few times. The chain joins TRBV27 to TRBJ1-1; TRBD1 agrees at 9 bases. The V and J ends lost 7 bases and 5 bases, in that order; junction bases with no gene match: 11. This CDR3 is 15 amino acids long. Germline-derived CDR1 and CDR2 are MNHEY and SMNVEV (reference sequence). CDR3 nucleotide sequence: TGTGCCAGCATCAATACCGGGACAGGGCATACTGAAGCTTTCTTT. Translating it yields CASINTGTGHTEAFF.

The chain links TRBV7-9 to TRBJ2-3; D remains ambiguous. Germline loops: CDR1 SEHNR, CDR2 FQNEAQ (reference sequence). CDR3 length: 12 amino acids. V shed 2 bases and J shed 5 bases, with 5 bases lying between them. The CDR3, as DNA: TGTGCCAGCAGCTTAATGTTAGATACGCAGTATTTT. Residues: CASSLMLDTQYF. Together with reference TRBV7-9 and TRBJ2-3, the CDR3 gives the full variable domain: DTGVSQNPRHKITKRGQNVTFRCDPISEHNRLYWYRQTLGQGPEFLTYFQNEAQLEKSRLLSDRFSAERPKGSFSTLEIQRTEQGDSAMYLCASSLMLDTQYFGPGTRLTVL.

Turning to this clone: A read error is likely, as this CDR3 ends without the conserved phenylalanine or tryptophan. The gene calls are TRBV18 and TRBJ1-5; TRBD1 matches at 7 bases. CDR1 and CDR2 (germline): KGHSH, LQKENI. The CDR3 has 15 amino acids. V shed 3 bases and J 2 bases; nucleotides not matched to a gene: 4. CDR3 residues: CASSPNRGGNQPQHY. CDR3 sequence (DNA): TGTGCCAGCTCACCGAACAGGGGTGGCAATCAGCCCCAGCATTAT.

CDR3 sequence (DNA): TGTGCCAGCAGCCGGGAGGGCAGTTTTAATGAAAAACTGTTTTTT. Translated, it gives CASSREGSFNEKLFF. This chain links TRBV5-6 with TRBJ1-4, with unresolved D. The V and J ends lost 4 bases and 4 bases respectively, with 14 bases between them. CDR3 length equals 15 residues. Germline CDR1 is SGHDT and CDR2 is YYEEEE.

This clone came up once. The chain combines TRBV7-3 with TRBJ2-7, with no clear D. The CDR3 runs 12 residues. V was shortened by 2 bases and J by 7 bases, with 9 bases between the two germline ends. The V gene's germline CDR1 is SGHTA and CDR2 FQGTGA. CDR3 loop: CASSLDPLEQYF. The CDR3, as DNA: TGTGCCAGCAGCTTAGATCCCCTTGAGCAGTACTTC.

The sample holds a few counts of this clone. The V gene is TRBV6-6, the J gene TRBJ2-7; D remains unclear. The germline gives CDR1 MNHNY, CDR2 SVGAGI (reference sequence). This CDR3 comprises 11 residues. V gave up 1 base and J gave up 5 bases, with 3 bases separating them. DNA of the CDR3: TGTGCCAGCAGTTACTTGGACGAGCAGTACTTC. Translated, it gives CASSYLDEQYF.